The TCR beta chain under discussion was sequenced for a study of T cell responses to AZD1222 COVID-19 vaccine. The study's findings and limits: Females made up more of the donors, who were largely white British, and clonal diversity may have come out too low. Sampling captured repertoires only after the peak T cell response. Dominant CD4 TCR responses targeted spike regions 160-218 and 743-854.

CDR3 size: 16 residues. Trimming stripped 2 bases from V and 3 bases from J, with 14 bases between. The germline CDR1 and CDR2 sequences are SEHNR and FQNEAQ (reference sequence). The method was immunoSEQ multiplex PCR; TCRdb's version includes in-frame clones alone and lacks a portion of them. Among approximately 80,000 clones listed, about 90% were seen once. On this clone itself: What it binds is unknown.

This rearrangement joins TRBV7-9 to TRBJ1-3, with D unclear. This sequence was found in an adult in good health. The sample was peripheral blood, taken on day 0 of AZD1222 vaccination. CDR3 sequence: CASSLLLGQGGNTIYF. CDR3 sequence (DNA): TGTGCCAGCAGCTTATTGCTAGGGCAAGGTGGAAACACCATATATTTT.